What follows are 5 T cell receptor beta chains derived from one specimen sequenced in a study of blood T cell repertoires in COVID-19. Clones were sequenced by immunoSEQ multiplex PCR, and TCRdb holds only the in-frame ones, with some missing. The data show about 220,000 clones, with around 86% seen just once and 7.5% to 9.5% held by the top ten. The source material was peripheral blood. Receptor source: an elderly woman with COVID-19, enrolled during active disease.

The chain is built from TRBV20-1 and TRBJ1-2, with D possibly matching TRBD1 (6 bases). CDR1 is DFQATT and CDR2 is SNEGSKA in the germline V gene (reference sequence). V was shortened by 6 bases and J by 2 bases, with 7 bases between the two germline ends. The CDR3 runs 11 residues. The CDR3 DNA reads TGCAGTGCCACAGGGAACTATGGCTACACCTTC. It codes for CSATGNYGYTF.

The rearrangement uses TRBV19 and TRBJ2-7; 8 bases line up with TRBD1. This CDR3 has 14 residues. Germline CDR1 and CDR2: LNHDA and SQIVND (reference sequence). The junction had 9 bases not matched to a gene; V was cut back by 6 bases and J by 5 bases. The CDR3 here is CASSPRRTGHEQYF. CDR3 nucleotide sequence: TGTGCCAGTAGCCCGCGCCGGACAGGGCACGAGCAGTACTTC. Full variable domain (remainder filled in from reference TRBV19 and TRBJ2-7): DGGITQSPKYLFRKEGQNVTLSCEQNLNHDAMYWYRQDPGQGLRLIYYSQIVNDFQKGDIAEGYSVSREKKESFPLTVTSAQKNPTAFYLCASSPRRTGHEQYFGPGTRLTVT.

The chain has TRBV18 and TRBJ2-7; tentative D call: TRBD2 (6 bases). Germline lookup yields CDR1 KGHSH and CDR2 LQKENI. There are 13 residues in the CDR3. V lost 5 bases to trimming and J lost 2 bases, with 10 bases between them. The CDR3 region is CASSSGLAYEQYF. In DNA, the CDR3 is TGTGCCAGCTCATCGGGACTGGCCTACGAGCAGTACTTC.

This chain joins TRBV5-1 and TRBJ1-2; D not resolved. CDR3 length: 13 amino acids. The germline V and J ends were trimmed by 0 bases and 4 bases, with 7 bases remaining between them. Germline lookup yields CDR1 SGHRS and CDR2 YFSETQ. CDR3 residues: CASSLEPSYGYTF. CDR3 in DNA: TGCGCCAGCAGCTTGGAACCGAGCTATGGCTACACCTTC.

This chain uses TRBV18 with TRBJ1-5; D is undetermined. Between the trimmed V and J ends, which lost 3 bases and 0 bases, there was a span of 3 bases. Germline loops: CDR1 KGHSH, CDR2 LQKENI. This CDR3 has 13 amino acids. The CDR3 spells CASSPVSNQPQHF. The CDR3 DNA reads as TGTGCCAGCTCACCCGTTAGCAATCAGCCCCAGCATTTT.